This T cell receptor (beta chain) stems from a study of TIL therapy for anti-PD-1-resistant metastatic lung cancer. Looking at the study overall: Tumors were harvested before any PD-1/PD-L1 blockade. Tumors carried a median roughly 1.6 non-synonymous mutations per megabase. Whole-study results and caveats: This highly selected cohort may not generalize to typical lung cancer patients.

The libraries were made with immunoSEQ v3. Clones were read by immunoSEQ multiplex PCR, and TCRdb kept only the in-frame ones, dropping some. Here the sample spans 30,000 to 45,000 clones, less than 85% being singletons. Time point described: pre-treatment sample, taken before nivolumab and TIL therapy. Adults with stage 4 NSCLC were enrolled in a phase I trial. With V trimmed by 1 base and J by 4 bases, 4 bases remained unmatched. CDR3 size: 15 residues. Germline-derived CDR1 and CDR2 are SGHTA and FQGNSA. Comment on this clone: The antigen remains undetermined.

The specimen comprised blood, sampled at baseline. The chain uses TRBV7-2 and TRBJ1-5, with 7 bases lining up with TRBD1. This receptor was identified in a person aged 25-80 years with non-small cell lung cancer. The CDR3 protein is CASSLVGTENQPQHF. The CDR3 coding sequence is TGTGCCAGCAGCTTAGTAGGGACAGAGAATCAGCCCCAGCATTTT.